This T cell receptor beta chain was sequenced during a study of radiotherapy plus CTLA-4 blockade in lung cancer. Using immunoSEQ multiplex PCR, the repertoire was profiled, and TCRdb retains in-frame clones only, with some absent. The repertoire holds 71,000 or so clones, with around 84% as singletons. With 2 bases removed from V and 8 bases from J, the gap between germline ends came to 12 bases. Germline CDR1 SGHTA, CDR2 FQGNSA. The CDR3 covers 13 residues. Chemo-refractory metastatic non-small-cell lung cancer patients received focal radiation with ipilimumab CTLA-4 blockade. This clonotype originated in a human donor with non-small cell lung cancer who had stable disease on radiotherapy plus ipilimumab. This chain joins TRBV7-2 and TRBJ1-2; no clear D. This specimen was peripheral blood, taken from a patient treated with radiotherapy plus ipilimumab. The CDR3 nucleotides are TGTGCCAGCAGCTTAAACTCGGGTAAAGGCTACACCTTC. Translating gives CASSLNSGKGYTF.